Below, 28 T cell receptor beta chains from the same sample are listed, as sequenced in a study of T cell responses to AZD1222 COVID-19 vaccine. Method: immunoSEQ multiplex PCR; TCRdb's copy keeps in-frame clones and lacks some. The sample consists of roughly 160,000 clones, approximately 88% of them appearing once. Sequenced material: peripheral blood, taken 28 days after the second AZD1222 dose. All receptors come from an adult who received the AZD1222 COVID-19 vaccine.

This chain links TRBV3-1 (or the pseudogene TRBV3-2) with TRBJ1-2; D unclear. Per germline, CDR1 LGHDT and CDR2 YNNKEL (reference sequence). The CDR3 is 17 amino acids. Deletions cut 1 base from V and 0 bases from J, with 15 bases between. As DNA, the CDR3 is TGTGCCAGCAGCCAAGGGACCGGGAGGGTCGCTAACTATGGCTACACCTTC. Protein product: CASSQGTGRVANYGYTF.

The chain combines TRBV4-2 with TRBJ1-2; perhaps TRBD1 as D (6 bases). Trimming stripped 4 bases from V and 8 bases from J, with 8 bases between. The CDR3 totals 11 residues. CDR1 LGHNA and CDR2 YNFKEQ come from the germline V gene. The CDR3 DNA reads as TGTGCCAGCAGCCCCCAGGGGGGCTACACCTTC. Encoded protein: CASSPQGGYTF.

This clone was seen a handful of times. The chain combines TRBV27 with TRBJ2-3; 14 bases are a match to TRBD2. The CDR3 is made up of 17 amino acids. The germline gives CDR1 MNHEY, CDR2 SMNVEV (reference sequence). The V segment lost 2 bases and the J segment 1 base; nucleotides outside the gene matches: 2. CDR3 in amino acids: CASSLRGLAGGTDTQYF. The CDR3 nucleotides read TGTGCCAGCAGTTTAAGGGGACTAGCGGGGGGCACAGATACGCAGTATTTT.

The gene calls are TRBV5-1 and TRBJ2-3, with D hard to call. In germline, CDR1 is SGHRS, CDR2 YFSETQ. This CDR3 has 14 residues. Between the trimmed V and J ends, which lost 0 bases and 1 base, there was a span of 6 bases. The CDR3, as DNA: TGCGCCAGCAGCTTGGGACGCCGCACAGATACGCAGTATTTT. It yields the protein CASSLGRRTDTQYF.

The sample holds one count of this clone. The chain links TRBV12-3 or TRBV12-4 to TRBJ1-2, with 8 bases lining up with TRBD1. The CDR3 has 13 amino acids. J lost 7 bases, V lost 2 bases, and 3 bases had no gene match. The CDR3 region is CASSLQGAPGYTF. CDR3 nucleotides: TGTGCCAGCAGTTTACAGGGGGCGCCTGGCTACACCTTC.

This chain links TRBV6-1 with TRBJ1-1, with D tentatively TRBD1 (5 bases). The CDR3 contains 14 residues. Germline CDR1 is MNHNS and CDR2 is SASEGT. Trimming removed 0 bases at V and 5 bases at J, with 10 bases between. The CDR3 here is CASSEAARGTEAFF. In nucleotides, the CDR3 is TGTGCCAGCAGTGAAGCGGCGCGGGGGACTGAAGCTTTCTTT.

This clone was counted a single time. The junction does not match germline at one end; this may be a read error. V is TRBV7-7 and J is TRBJ2-2; tentatively, D is TRBD1 (5 bases). Germline values: CDR1 SSHAT, CDR2 FNYEAQ (reference sequence). The CDR3 covers 14 residues. CDR3 bases: TGTGCTAGCAGCTTAGATAGGGGCGCCGGGGAGCTGTTTTTT. Amino acids: CASSLDRGAGELFF.

This clone has just one count. The genes are TRBV6-2 or TRBV6-3 and TRBJ1-1; 7 bases align to TRBD1. V lost 4 bases, J lost 4 bases, and 6 bases stayed unmatched. The CDR3 sequence is 14 residues long. Germline V gene sequence: CDR1 MNHEY, CDR2 SVGEGT. CDR3 in DNA: TGTGCCAGCAGTTCTCAGGGGGGGGGCACTGAAGCTTTCTTT. It yields the protein CASSSQGGGTEAFF.

The chain recombines TRBV5-8 with TRBJ1-1; D gene uncertain. Looked up from germline, CDR1 is SGHTS and CDR2 is YDEGEE. This CDR3 is built from 11 residues. Deletions cut 1 base from V and 6 bases from J, with 4 bases between. The CDR3 nucleotides read TGTGCCAGCAGCTTGAGCTCTGAAGCTTTCTTT. Protein product: CASSLSSEAFF. The variable domain in full, with the rest retrieved from reference TRBV5-8 and TRBJ1-1, is EAGVTQSPTHLIKTRGQQATLRCSPISGHTSVYWYQQALGLGLQFLLWYDEGEERNRGNFPPRFSGRQFPNYSSELNVNALELEDSALYLCASSLSSEAFFGQGTRLTVV.

The sample holds one count of this clone. The chain is built from TRBV6-2 or TRBV6-3 and TRBJ1-2; the match to TRBD1 covers 7 bases. V was clipped by 2 bases and J by 1 base; unmatched bases: 10. The CDR3 totals 17 residues. Germline CDR1 and CDR2: MNHEY and SVGEGT. CDR3 amino acids: CASSYEQVGQRNYGYTF. The CDR3 coding sequence is TGTGCCAGCAGTTACGAGCAGGTGGGACAGCGTAACTATGGCTACACCTTC.

V usage is TRBV4-2 and J usage is TRBJ2-2; the D gene is possibly TRBD1 (7 bases). V was shortened by 0 bases and J by 1 base, with 12 bases between the two germline ends. This CDR3 contains 17 residues. Germline CDR1 LGHNA, CDR2 YNFKEQ. This chain's CDR3 is CASSQDRGTENTGELFF. The CDR3 bases are TGTGCCAGCAGCCAAGATCGGGGGACAGAGAACACCGGGGAGCTGTTTTTT.

The V and J genes are TRBV7-9 and TRBJ2-1, with 7 bases that match TRBD1. The CDR3 has 16 amino acids. V dropped 4 bases and J dropped 2; count of bases not matched to a gene: 8. CDR1 SEHNR and CDR2 FQNEAQ come from the germline V gene (reference sequence). CDR3 nucleotides: TGTGCCAGCAGCTCGTCAACCAGGGGGACCTACAATGAGCAGTTCTTC. Translated, it gives CASSSSTRGTYNEQFF. Using reference TRBV7-9 and TRBJ2-1 for the parts outside the CDR3, the full variable domain is DTGVSQNPRHKITKRGQNVTFRCDPISEHNRLYWYRQTLGQGPEFLTYFQNEAQLEKSRLLSDRFSAERPKGSFSTLEIQRTEQGDSAMYLCASSSSTRGTYNEQFFGPGTRLTVL.

This clone rates as medium-sized. The genes are TRBV6-6 and TRBJ2-3, with D possibly being TRBD1 (5 bases). There are 15 residues in the CDR3. V was shortened by 2 bases and J by 5 bases, with 14 bases between the two germline ends. CDR1 MNHNY and CDR2 SVGAGI come from the germline V gene (reference sequence). CDR3 nucleotides: TGTGCCAGCAGTTACGTCCGCGACAGTCAAGATACGCAGTATTTT. Its protein product is CASSYVRDSQDTQYF.

This clone has a single count. The chain recombines TRBV5-1 with TRBJ1-4; D unclear. The germline gives CDR1 SGHRS, CDR2 YFSETQ. V was pared by 0 bases and J by 5 bases, with 11 bases between. CDR3 length: 15 residues. CDR3 DNA sequence: TGCGCCAGCAGCTTGGAGGCAGGCTCCAATGAAAAACTGTTTTTT. Translation: CASSLEAGSNEKLFF.

J is TRBJ1-1 and V is TRBV10-3, with 7 positions matching TRBD1. The trim removed 11 bases at V and 6 bases at J, leaving 12 bases unmatched. Germline values: CDR1 ENHRY, CDR2 SYGVKD. This CDR3 is built from 13 residues. DNA of the CDR3: TGTGCCGCGAATCGACAGGGTGAGGCTGAAGCTTTCTTT. Translated: CAANRQGEAEAFF.

The chain is built from TRBV7-2 and TRBJ1-2; D not certain. Germline CDR1 is SGHTA and CDR2 is FQGNSA. CDR3 length equals 13 residues. Deletions cut 2 bases from V and 4 bases from J, with 8 bases between. The CDR3, as DNA: TGTGCCAGCAGCTTACAGCGGACCTATGGCTACACCTTC. It is translated as CASSLQRTYGYTF.

This clone was seen just once. V gene TRBV5-1 combines with J gene TRBJ2-5, with 8 bases fitting TRBD1. CDR3 length equals 15 residues. From germline, CDR1 is SGHRS and CDR2 YFSETQ. The J segment lost 0 bases and the V segment lost 2 bases, leaving 3 bases of the junction unmatched. The CDR3 here is CASSLNRGNQETQYF. The CDR3, as DNA: TGCGCCAGCAGCTTAAACAGGGGGAACCAAGAGACCCAGTACTTC. Supplemented by reference TRBV5-1 and TRBJ2-5, the full variable domain reads KAGVTQTPRYLIKTRGQQVTLSCSPISGHRSVSWYQQTPGQGLQFLFEYFSETQRNKGNFPGRFSGRQFSNSRSEMNVSTLELGDSALYLCASSLNRGNQETQYFGPGTRLLVL.

The rearrangement links TRBV7-9 to TRBJ2-1; D is perhaps TRBD2 (5 bases). The CDR3 has 14 residues. The V gene lost 3 bases and the J gene lost 7 bases, with 13 bases spanning the gap. Germline values: CDR1 SEHNR, CDR2 FQNEAQ (reference sequence). DNA of the CDR3: TGTGCCAGCAGCTTGTTAGAGGGTCGAAATGAGCAGTTCTTC. Translated: CASSLLEGRNEQFF.

This chain connects TRBV9 to TRBJ1-3; D may be TRBD1 (6 bases). CDR3 length: 20 amino acids. The V and J ends lost 2 bases and 0 bases respectively, with 24 bases between them. Germline-derived CDR1 and CDR2 are SGDLS and YYNGEE. Here the CDR3 DNA reads TGTGCCAGCAGCGTTTGGGGAGATGCAGGGGCCCAAAGCTCTGGAAACACCATATATTTT. Its translation: CASSVWGDAGAQSSGNTIYF.

This clone was detected once. This chain uses TRBV2 with TRBJ2-7; a weak D match, TRBD1 (6 bases). Deletions cut 0 bases from V and 2 bases from J, with 11 bases between. Germline V gene sequence: CDR1 SNHLY, CDR2 FYNNEI. This CDR3 has 15 amino acids. CDR3 nucleotides: TGTGCCAGCAGTGAAGCTTCGGCAGGGGCCTACGAGCAGTACTTC. Protein sequence: CASSEASAGAYEQYF.

This clone was seen only once. The chain carries TRBV28 and TRBJ2-1; no clear D. This CDR3 spans 12 amino acids. The V and J ends lost 2 bases and 6 bases respectively, with 5 bases between them. CDR1 and CDR2 from the germline V gene are MDHEN and SYDVKM. The CDR3 sequence: CASSLAFNEQFF. The CDR3 region has the DNA TGTGCCAGCAGTTTAGCCTTCAATGAGCAGTTCTTC.

V gene TRBV9 combines with J gene TRBJ1-1; D gene ambiguous. Trimming stripped 3 bases from V and 1 base from J, with 10 bases between. Germline CDR1 SGDLS, CDR2 YYNGEE. CDR3 length equals 14 residues. The chain's CDR3 is CASSDRISNTEAFF. The CDR3 DNA reads TGTGCCAGCAGCGACAGAATCTCGAACACTGAAGCTTTCTTT.

This chain links TRBV2 with TRBJ1-1; 7 nucleotides line up with TRBD1. The CDR3 contains 16 residues. V lost 7 bases, J lost 1 base, and 12 bases stayed unmatched. Germline V gene sequence: CDR1 SNHLY, CDR2 FYNNEI. In DNA form, the CDR3 reads TGTGCCAGCACCCAACAGGGGCGCCCCTCGAACACTGAAGCTTTCTTT. It yields the protein CASTQQGRPSNTEAFF.

The chain has TRBV6-2 or TRBV6-3 and TRBJ1-1, with D maybe TRBD1 (5 bases). V lost 4 bases and J 0 bases, leaving 18 bases between the germline ends. CDR3 size: 17 residues. Looked up from germline, CDR1 is MNHEY and CDR2 is SVGEGT. CDR3 sequence reads: CASSSHRRSGMNTEAFF. Here the CDR3 DNA reads TGTGCCAGCAGTTCACACAGGAGATCCGGGATGAACACTGAAGCTTTCTTT.

The chain couples TRBV6-5 to TRBJ1-4, with no clear D. The V gene lost 10 bases and the J gene lost 0 bases, with 9 bases spanning the gap. The CDR3 loop spans 13 amino acids. In germline, CDR1 is MNHEY, CDR2 SVGAGI. The chain's CDR3 is CATHPATNEKLFF. The DNA for the CDR3 is TGTGCCACCCACCCTGCAACTAATGAAAAACTGTTTTTT.

V is TRBV10-3 and J is TRBJ2-1; D call uncertain. The CDR3 runs 14 residues. Germline CDR1 ENHRY, CDR2 SYGVKD. Trimming left V 11 bases short and J 0 bases short, with 14 bases between. The CDR3 region is CASSDAFSYNEQFF. The DNA of the CDR3 is TGTGCCTCTTCGGACGCCTTCTCCTACAATGAGCAGTTCTTC.

The J gene is TRBJ1-4, the V gene TRBV7-9; 8 positions agree with TRBD1. The CDR3 is 16 amino acids. The germline V gene has CDR1 SEHNR and CDR2 FQNEAQ (reference sequence). The V gene end was trimmed by 4 bases and the J gene end by 5 bases; junction bases not matched to a gene: 9. CDR3 bases: TGTGCCAGCAGCTCAACCACAGGGGGTCCCAATGAAAAACTGTTTTTT. The encoded protein is CASSSTTGGPNEKLFF.

This sequence joins TRBV7-2 and TRBJ1-6; 10 nucleotides match TRBD1. Germline CDR1 SGHTA, CDR2 FQGNSA. With 10 bases clipped from V and 0 bases from J, the junction kept 9 bases outside the gene matches. The CDR3 spans 17 residues. The CDR3 sequence: CATRRQGASSYNSPLHF. CDR3 nucleotide sequence: TGTGCCACCCGCCGACAGGGGGCGAGCTCCTATAATTCACCCCTCCACTTT.